The 23 T cell receptor beta chains listed next were all sequenced from one sample in a study of T cell responses to AZD1222 COVID-19 vaccine. Assay used: immunoSEQ multiplex PCR; TCRdb lists only in-frame clones, some missing. The table lists more than 100,000 clones, 85% to 90% of them singletons. The sample here was peripheral blood, taken on day 0 of AZD1222 vaccination. The source is an adult in good health.

The rearrangement links TRBV19 to TRBJ2-2; maybe TRBD2 (5 bases). The CDR3 length is 15 residues. CDR1 and CDR2 (germline): LNHDA, SQIVND (reference sequence). V lost 3 bases to trimming and J lost 5 bases, with 13 bases between them. CDR3 coding DNA: TGTGCCAGTAGTATGGGTCGGACGGGAACCGGGGAGCTGTTTTTT. This sequence encodes CASSMGRTGTGELFF. The entire variable domain, with the rest obtained from reference TRBV19 and TRBJ2-2, is as follows: DGGITQSPKYLFRKEGQNVTLSCEQNLNHDAMYWYRQDPGQGLRLIYYSQIVNDFQKGDIAEGYSVSREKKESFPLTVTSAQKNPTAFYLCASSMGRTGTGELFFGEGSRLTVL.

The gene calls are TRBV2 and TRBJ1-2; D not resolved. Trimming pared 6 bases from V and 0 bases from J, leaving 11 bases between. The CDR3 is made up of 14 amino acids. Germline V CDR1 and CDR2: SNHLY, FYNNEI. In DNA form, the CDR3 reads TGTGCCAGCAGGTACGGTGTCGCTAACTATGGCTACACCTTC. Protein product: CASRYGVANYGYTF.

CDR3 region: CASSLPPTSDNTIYF. The CDR3 coding sequence is TGTGCCAGCAGCTTACCTCCCACCAGCGACAACACCATATATTTT. The rearrangement joins TRBV11-2 to TRBJ1-3, with unresolved D. This CDR3 region has 15 residues. The germline V gene encodes CDR1 SGHAT and CDR2 FQNNGV. V shed 2 bases and J shed 7 bases, with 15 bases lying between them.

V usage is TRBV3-1 (or the pseudogene TRBV3-2) and J usage is TRBJ1-2; no clear D. The V gene lost 2 bases and the J gene lost 0 bases, with 4 bases spanning the gap. CDR3 size: 13 residues. Germline values: CDR1 LGHDT, CDR2 YNNKEL (reference sequence). CDR3 loop: CASSQLANYGYTF. CDR3 DNA: TGTGCCAGCAGCCAACTAGCTAACTATGGCTACACCTTC.

The chain carries TRBV6-6 and TRBJ1-3; D is unclear. The length of the CDR3 is 12 residues. CDR1 and CDR2 (germline): MNHNY, SVGAGI (reference sequence). Between the trimmed V and J ends, which lost 6 bases and 4 bases, there was a span of 7 bases. CDR3 protein: CASRTTGNTIYF. DNA of the CDR3: TGTGCCAGCAGAACAACGGGAAACACCATATATTTT.

The genes are TRBV4-3 and TRBJ2-5, with 9 bases matching TRBD2. The V gene end was trimmed by 0 bases and the J gene end by 5 bases; junction bases not matched to a gene: 10. This CDR3 has 17 amino acids. Germline V CDR1 and CDR2: LGHNA, YSLEER. For the CDR3, the DNA is TGCGCCAGCAGCCAAGAGGTAGCGGGGGCACGGGGTGAGACCCAGTACTTC. Protein: CASSQEVAGARGETQYF.

This clone has a single count. This chain joins TRBV5-1 and TRBJ2-5; 12 nucleotides match TRBD2. The CDR3 is 16 amino acids. Trimming removed 5 bases from V and 4 bases from J; junction bases left unmatched: 9. Germline-derived CDR1 and CDR2 are SGHRS and YFSETQ. The CDR3 is CASRSSGRAGGETQYF. CDR3 DNA sequence: TGCGCCAGCAGATCTAGCGGGAGGGCCGGTGGAGAGACCCAGTACTTC.

The chain joins TRBV7-9 to TRBJ2-1; the match to TRBD1 covers 8 bases. CDR1 is SEHNR and CDR2 is FQNEAQ in the germline V gene (reference sequence). V gave up 5 bases and J gave up 9 bases; unmatched junction bases: 3. The CDR3 is made up of 12 amino acids. The CDR3 region has the DNA TGTGCCAGCAGCGGACAGGGCGGTGAGCAGTTCTTC. It translates to CASSGQGGEQFF.

The rearrangement links TRBV9 to TRBJ2-7; either TRBD1 or TRBD2 may fit D (5 bases each). This CDR3 is 14 amino acids long. V lost 4 bases and J 3 bases, leaving 14 bases between the germline ends. CDR1 SGDLS and CDR2 YYNGEE come from the germline V gene. The CDR3 DNA sequence: TGTGCCAGCAGCCCGGGACCTCCGCGCTACGAGCAGTACTTC. Amino acid sequence: CASSPGPPRYEQYF.

CDR3 amino acids: CASSEALDSSYEQYF. CDR3 DNA sequence: TGTGCCAGCAGTGAAGCTTTGGACAGCTCCTACGAGCAGTACTTC. V and J are TRBV6-1 and TRBJ2-7; D possibly corresponds to TRBD1 (6 bases). Trimming pared 0 bases from V and 0 bases from J, leaving 9 bases between. Germline V gene sequence: CDR1 MNHNS, CDR2 SASEGT. CDR3 length equals 15 residues.

The V call is TRBV10-3, the J call TRBJ1-3; D remains ambiguous. Trimming stripped 0 bases from V and 4 bases from J, with 16 bases between. This CDR3 is built from 17 residues. CDR1 and CDR2 (germline): ENHRY, SYGVKD. CDR3 DNA sequence: TGTGCCATCAGTGAGTCGGTCCGCGCCAGGAAAGGAAACACCATATATTTT. Residues: CAISESVRARKGNTIYF.

V gene TRBV12-3 or TRBV12-4 combines with J gene TRBJ2-1, with unresolved D. The CDR3 consists of 10 residues. Between the trimmed V and J ends, which lost 6 bases and 9 bases, there was a span of 6 bases. The CDR3 region has the DNA TGTGCCAGCAGCCGGACTGAGCAGTTCTTC. It specifies CASSRTEQFF.

This clone counts as medium-sized. The V call is TRBV28, the J call TRBJ1-3; D is possibly TRBD1 (5 bases). V was cut by 7 bases and J by 5 bases, with 21 bases left in between. The CDR3 has 16 amino acids. Germline CDR1 MDHEN, CDR2 SYDVKM. The CDR3 reads CASINKERDSRNTIYF. CDR3 nucleotide sequence: TGTGCCAGCATTAACAAGGAGCGCGACAGCCGAAACACCATATATTTT.

The chain couples TRBV12-3 or TRBV12-4 to TRBJ2-7; 11 bases fit TRBD2. The CDR3 is 13 residues long. The V segment lost 7 bases and the J segment 3 bases; nucleotides outside the gene matches: 2. The CDR3 sequence: CASTLAGDYEQYF. The CDR3 DNA is TGTGCCAGCACACTAGCGGGAGACTACGAGCAGTACTTC.

The CDR3 sequence: CASSPSQGEINYGYTF. CDR3 DNA: TGTGCCAGCAGTCCCTCACAGGGAGAGATTAACTATGGCTACACCTTC. This chain connects TRBV27 to TRBJ1-2, with a weak D call TRBD1 (6 bases). Germline V gene lookup returns CDR1 MNHEY and CDR2 SMNVEV (reference sequence). Trimming took off 5 bases at V and 1 base at J, with 17 bases between the two ends. The CDR3 sequence is 16 residues long.

The V call is TRBV30, the J call TRBJ1-2; D is perhaps TRBD1 (6 bases). Trimming shortened V by 4 bases and J by 7 bases, and 13 bases separated the two germline ends. The germline gives CDR1 GTSNPN, CDR2 SVGIG (reference sequence). This CDR3 is 12 amino acids long. CDR3: CAWKRGAFGYTF. The CDR3 region has the DNA TGTGCCTGGAAAAGGGGGGCGTTTGGCTACACCTTC.

V gene TRBV18 combines with J gene TRBJ2-4; the match to TRBD1 covers 7 bases. The CDR3 is made up of 15 amino acids. Trimming took 2 bases from V and 3 from J; bases not matched to a gene: 4. Germline V CDR1 and CDR2: KGHSH, LQKENI. The CDR3 DNA sequence: TGTGCCAGCTCACCAGACAGGGACGTCAAAAACATTCAGTACTTC. It translates to CASSPDRDVKNIQYF.

The chain joins TRBV7-8 to TRBJ2-1, with 7 bases lining up with TRBD2. The CDR3 has 15 amino acids. Germline values: CDR1 SGHVS, CDR2 FQNEAQ. Unmatched junction bases numbered 14, after V lost 4 bases and J lost 11 bases. CDR3 nucleotide sequence: TGTGCCAGCAGCTCCCCCTCGGGAGGCCGCCAGAAGCAGTTCTTC. It yields the protein CASSSPSGGRQKQFF. The complete variable domain, with remaining parts taken from reference TRBV7-8 and TRBJ2-1, reads GAGVSQSPRYKVAKRGQDVALRCDPISGHVSLFWYQQALGQGPEFLTYFQNEAQLDKSGLPSDRFFAERPEGSVSTLKIQRTQQEDSAVYLCASSSPSGGRQKQFFGPGTRLTVL.

The chain is built from TRBV9 and TRBJ1-1; tentative D call: TRBD1 (6 bases). Deletions cut 0 bases from V and 1 base from J, with 10 bases between. The CDR3 sequence is 15 residues long. Germline V CDR1 and CDR2: SGDLS, YYNGEE. The CDR3, as DNA: TGTGCCAGCAGCGTAGAGATAGGGGGGAACACTGAAGCTTTCTTT. Translation: CASSVEIGGNTEAFF.

This sequence joins TRBV27 and TRBJ2-7; the match to TRBD2 covers 9 bases. The germline V gene encodes CDR1 MNHEY and CDR2 SMNVEV (reference sequence). The V and J ends lost 1 base and 2 bases, in that order; junction bases with no gene match: 9. CDR3 length: 17 amino acids. CDR3 in DNA: TGTGCCAGCAGTTTATGGGACTCTAGCGGGACCCCCTACGAGCAGTACTTC. This encodes CASSLWDSSGTPYEQYF.

The rearrangement joins TRBV4-2 to TRBJ2-2; D remains unclear. The V and J ends lost 4 bases and 5 bases respectively, with 11 bases between them. The length of the CDR3 is 14 residues. CDR1 is LGHNA, CDR2 YNFKEQ, per germline. The CDR3 region is CASSPEVLTGELFF. As DNA, the CDR3 is TGTGCCAGCAGCCCAGAGGTCCTTACCGGGGAGCTGTTTTTT.

In this sample, this clone turned up once. The V gene is TRBV3-1 (or the pseudogene TRBV3-2), the J gene TRBJ1-3; no clear D gene. Germline V lookup: CDR1 LGHDT, CDR2 YNNKEL (reference sequence). The V and J ends lost 0 bases and 5 bases respectively, with 5 bases between them. This CDR3 is built from 13 residues. The CDR3 is CASSQDGRNTIYF. The CDR3 nucleotides are TGTGCCAGCAGCCAAGATGGTCGAAACACCATATATTTT.

This chain uses TRBV19 with TRBJ1-4; D gene uncertain. Germline V CDR1 and CDR2: LNHDA, SQIVND (reference sequence). CDR3 length: 18 amino acids. The germline V and J ends were trimmed by 1 base and 0 bases, with 15 bases remaining between them. In DNA form, the CDR3 reads TGTGCCAGTAGTATAGGCGCCCCCGGACGGACAACTAATGAAAAACTGTTTTTT. This translates into CASSIGAPGRTTNEKLFF.